This TCR beta chain was recovered during a study of T cell repertoires in cytomegalovirus infection. Across the study: The study used recently identified HLA-C-restricted and well-studied HLA-B-restricted CMV epitopes.

TCRdb reprocessed the reads via MiXCR and lists one record per CDR3 protein. The sample yields some 920,000 distinct CDR3 sequences, approximately 33% seen once. V lost 3 bases and J lost 6; bases outside the gene matches: 6. The CDR3 extends over 15 amino acids. Germline V lookup: CDR1 MNHEY, CDR2 SMNVEV (reference sequence). The study's findings and limits: HLA-C-restricted CMV clonotypes gave the most frequent clonotype in two of eight donors. Summed frequency of shared TCR beta families picked out CMV carriers who also had the relevant HLA.

This clonotype has just a few counts. Its antigen is currently unknown. The V gene is TRBV27, the J gene TRBJ2-2, with 8 nucleotides matching TRBD2. The sequencing used cultured CD8+ T cells from PBMCs, collected from culture after CMV antigen stimulation. This clonotype was obtained from a human donor in good health (CMV status not recorded). Some clones in this sample may be carry-over from other donors' samples. In DNA form, the CDR3 reads TGTGCCAGCAGTTTCCTCGGGGGGGCCGCCGGGGAGCTGTTTTTT. Its protein is CASSFLGGAAGELFF.